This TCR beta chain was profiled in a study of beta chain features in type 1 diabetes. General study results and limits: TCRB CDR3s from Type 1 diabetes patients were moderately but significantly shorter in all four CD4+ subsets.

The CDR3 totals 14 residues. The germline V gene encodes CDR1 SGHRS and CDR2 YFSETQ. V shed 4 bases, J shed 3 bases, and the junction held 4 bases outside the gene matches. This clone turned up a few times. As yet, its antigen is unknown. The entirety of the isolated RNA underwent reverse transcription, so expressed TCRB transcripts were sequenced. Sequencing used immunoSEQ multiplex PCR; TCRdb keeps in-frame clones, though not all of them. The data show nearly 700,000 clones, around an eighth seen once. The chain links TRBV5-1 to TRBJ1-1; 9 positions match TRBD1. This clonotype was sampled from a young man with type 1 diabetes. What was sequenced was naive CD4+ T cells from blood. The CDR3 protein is CASSIGQGYTEAFF. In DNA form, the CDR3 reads TGCGCCAGCAGCATCGGACAGGGGTACACTGAAGCTTTCTTT.